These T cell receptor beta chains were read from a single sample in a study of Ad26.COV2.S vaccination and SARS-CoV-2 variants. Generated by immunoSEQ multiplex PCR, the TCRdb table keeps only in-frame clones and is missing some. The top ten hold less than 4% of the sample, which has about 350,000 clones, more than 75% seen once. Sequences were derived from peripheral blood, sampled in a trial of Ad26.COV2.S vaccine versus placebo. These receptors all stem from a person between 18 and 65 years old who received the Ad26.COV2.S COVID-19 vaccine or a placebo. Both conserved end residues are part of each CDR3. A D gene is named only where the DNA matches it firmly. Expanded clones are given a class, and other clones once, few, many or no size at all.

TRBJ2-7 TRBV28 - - TGTGCCAGCAGAGCCACAGACTACGAGCAGTACTTC CASRATDYEQYF
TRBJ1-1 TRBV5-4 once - TGTGCCAGCAGCTTGCGACAGGCAGGGAACACTGAAGCTTTCTTT CASSLRQAGNTEAFF
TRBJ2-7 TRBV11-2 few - TGTGCCAGCAGCTTCCTCCGGGGAACCTACGAGCAGTACTTC CASSFLRGTYEQYF
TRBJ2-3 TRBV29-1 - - TGCAGCGAGACCGTCATGACAGATACGCAGTATTTT CSETVMTDTQYF
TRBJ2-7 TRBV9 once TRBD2 TGTGCCAGCAGCCTTAGCGGGTCCTACGAGCAGTACTTC CASSLSGSYEQYF
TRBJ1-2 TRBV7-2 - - TGTGCCAGCAGCTTCCTGACCTATGGCTACACCTTC CASSFLTYGYTF
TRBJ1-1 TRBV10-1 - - TGCGCCAGCAGTGGGACCCTAGGAACTGAAGCTTTCTTT CASSGTLGTEAFF
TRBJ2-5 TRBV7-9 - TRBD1 TGTGCCAGCAGCTTAGCGAGGACAGGGTGGGAGACCCAGTACTTC CASSLARTGWETQYF
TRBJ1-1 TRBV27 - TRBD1 TGTGCCACCCATGGGGCAGGGGGCACTGAAGCTTTCTTT CATHGAGGTEAFF
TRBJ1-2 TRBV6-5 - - TGTGCCAGCAGGGGGGGGTTAGGGTCCTCTGGCTACACCTTC CASRGGLGSSGYTF
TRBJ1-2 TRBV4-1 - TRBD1 TGCGCCAGCAGCCCGATCGGACAGGCCGACTATGGCTACACCTTC CASSPIGQADYGYTF
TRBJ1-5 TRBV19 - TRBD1 TGTGCCAGTAGTATAGATAGTGGGAACCGGGACAGACGCAATCAGCCCCAGCATTTT CASSIDSGNRDRRNQPQHF
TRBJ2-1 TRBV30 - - TGTGCCTGGAGTATCGGGAGAGGTTACAATGAGCAGTTCTTC CAWSIGRGYNEQFF
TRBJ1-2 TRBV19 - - TGTGCCAGTAGTTTTGGCAGGGTGGGCGGCTACACCTTC CASSFGRVGGYTF
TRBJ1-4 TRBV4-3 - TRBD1 TGCGCCAGCAGCCAAGGGGGTATTTGGGACAGGGAAGAGTTAGCTAATGAAAAACTGTTTTTT CASSQGGIWDREELANEKLFF
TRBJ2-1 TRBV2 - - TGTGCCAGCAGGCAGAGGGGCGGAGGGGGAAATGAGCAGTTCTTC CASRQRGGGGNEQFF
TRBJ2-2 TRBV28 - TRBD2 TGTGCCAACCGAGCGGGACCGACCGGGGAGCTGTTTTTT CANRAGPTGELFF
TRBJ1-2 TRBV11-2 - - TGTGCCAGCAGCTTGGGCAGGGGTGAGGATGGCTACACCTTC CASSLGRGEDGYTF
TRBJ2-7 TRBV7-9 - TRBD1 TGTGCCAGCAGCTCCTCAGGGGGCTCAGTCTACGAGCAGTACTTC CASSSSGGSVYEQYF
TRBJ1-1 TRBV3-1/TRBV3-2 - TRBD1 TGTGCCAGCAGCCAAGGGACAGGGCAGATTGAAGCTTTCTTT CASSQGTGQIEAFF
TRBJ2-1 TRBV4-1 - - TGCGCCAGCAGCCAAGATCTTAGGGGAAGTGAGCAGTTCTTC CASSQDLRGSEQFF
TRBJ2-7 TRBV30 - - TGTGCCTGGAGAAGATCCGGGGCCCCTAGCTACGAGCAGTACTTC CAWRRSGAPSYEQYF
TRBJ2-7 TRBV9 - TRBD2 TGTGCCAGCAGCGTAGGTGGGACTATTTCCCACTACGAGCAGTACTTC CASSVGGTISHYEQYF
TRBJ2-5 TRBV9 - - TGTGCCAGCAGCGTCGGGTCCCCGGAGACCCAGTACTTC CASSVGSPETQYF
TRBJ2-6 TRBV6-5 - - TGTGCCAGCTCAGGGGGGGTCTCTGGGGCCAACGTCCTGACTTTC CASSGGVSGANVLTF
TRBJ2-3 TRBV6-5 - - TGTGCCAGCAGTTGGGGGACAGATACGCAGTATTTT CASSWGTDTQYF
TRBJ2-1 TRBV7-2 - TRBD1 TGTGCTACCAGCACCCCCCCGGGGACAGGGGGCTACAATGAGCAGTTCTTC CATSTPPGTGGYNEQFF
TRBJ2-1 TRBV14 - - TGTGCCAGCAGCCAAGATCGGAGGGCCGTGCAGTTCTTC CASSQDRRAVQFF
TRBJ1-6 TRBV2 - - TGTGCCAGCAGTGAGAACAGTGATTCACCCCTCCACTTT CASSENSDSPLHF
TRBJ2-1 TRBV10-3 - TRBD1 TGTGCCATCAGTGAGTCGTCGGGACAGGTAAACCAGCTGTACAATGAGCAGTTCTTC CAISESSGQVNQLYNEQFF
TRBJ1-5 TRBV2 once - TGTGCCAGCGGAATGTGGGGCGGTCAGCCCCAGCATTTT CASGMWGGQPQHF
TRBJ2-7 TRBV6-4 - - TGTGCCAGCAGTGAAGAGAGCGGTAGCTCCTACGAGCAGTACTTC CASSEESGSSYEQYF
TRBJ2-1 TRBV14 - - TGTGCCAGCAGCCAACGAGAGGATTTCTACAATGAGCAGTTCTTC CASSQREDFYNEQFF
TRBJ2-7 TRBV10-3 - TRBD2 TGTGCCATCAGCGAGTCCAGCGGGACTGGCGAGCAGTACTTC CAISESSGTGEQYF
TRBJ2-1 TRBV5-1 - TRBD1 TGCGCCAGCAGCTTGGAGGGACAGGGGGCAGGTAGTGAGCAGTTCTTC CASSLEGQGAGSEQFF